Reported below is one TCR beta chain. The assay was immunoSEQ multiplex PCR, and TCRdb's table has in-frame clones only and misses some. The sample holds about 110,000 clones, just over 75% seen once. Germline V CDR1 and CDR2: MNHNS, SASEGT. The CDR3 length is 14 residues. V gave up 9 bases and J gave up 2 bases; unmatched junction bases: 9. The sample belongs to a study of blood T cell repertoires in COVID-19. Study background: Samples of COVID-19 (acute and convalescent) were obtained from the United States, Italy and Spain.

The TCR originated in a woman of 80 years or more with acute or convalescent COVID-19. The chain combines TRBV6-1 with TRBJ1-2; TRBD1 aligns across 7 bases. The source material was peripheral blood. CDR3 amino acids: CASVTGVPNYGYTF. In DNA, the CDR3 is TGTGCCAGTGTCACAGGGGTCCCAAACTATGGCTACACCTTC.